These T cell receptor beta chains were read from a single sample in a study of blood T cell repertoires in COVID-19. Method: immunoSEQ multiplex PCR; TCRdb's copy keeps in-frame clones and lacks some. The sample carries a few hundred thousand clones, over 80% recorded once. Material for sequencing was PBMCs or T cells enriched from blood (not recorded which). The origin of the receptors is a man younger than 40 who had recovered from COVID-19. The CDR3 runs from the conserved cysteine through the conserved F or W. D genes are given only for firm matches. Not all rows give a size; the values are once, few, many and, for expanded clones, a class.

>NA|TRBJ1-2|TRBV7-9|TRBD1
CASNRGQGAGYTF
TGTGCCAGCAACAGGGGACAGGGGGCTGGCTACACCTTC
>NA|TRBJ2-7|TRBV2|TRBD1
CASSEGRQGREQYF
TGTGCCAGCAGTGAAGGACGACAGGGCCGCGAGCAGTACTTC
>NA|TRBJ2-1|TRBV2|TRBD1
CASSPPSRGLWEQFF
TGTGCCAGCAGTCCCCCCTCCAGGGGGCTTTGGGAGCAGTTCTTC
>once|TRBJ1-6|TRBV19|NA
CASSTSQGLTSPLHF
TGTGCCAGTAGTACGTCGCAGGGGTTGACTTCACCCCTCCACTTT
>NA|TRBJ2-1|TRBV4-1|TRBD2
CASSQEREPTWEQFF
TGCGCCAGCAGCCAGGAGCGGGAGCCTACGTGGGAGCAGTTCTTC
>NA|TRBJ2-7|TRBV11-2|TRBD1
CASSLAGGFDEQYF
TGTGCCAGCAGCTTAGCAGGGGGTTTTGACGAGCAGTACTTC
>NA|TRBJ1-4|TRBV6-6|NA
CASSYFRQGQYEKLFF
TGTGCCAGCAGTTACTTTCGGCAGGGACAATATGAAAAACTGTTTTTT
>NA|TRBJ1-1|TRBV28|NA
CASSSADSRTEAFF
TGTGCCAGCAGTTCCGCGGACAGCCGAACTGAAGCTTTCTTT
>NA|TRBJ2-4|TRBV4-3|TRBD1
CASSQEGTGRIKEDIQYF
TGCGCCAGCAGCCAAGAAGGGACAGGGCGAATAAAAGAAGACATTCAGTACTTC
>NA|TRBJ1-5|TRBV19|NA
CASCQGWGGNQPQHF
TGTGCCTCCTGTCAGGGCTGGGGGGGCAATCAGCCCCAGCATTTT
>NA|TRBJ2-7|TRBV28|NA
CASSSRDEQYF
TGTGCCAGCAGTTCCAGGGACGAGCAGTACTTC
>NA|TRBJ1-2|TRBV3-1/TRBV3-2|NA
CASSPLRTAYGYTF
TGTGCCAGCAGCCCTTTGAGGACAGCTTATGGCTACACCTTC
>NA|TRBJ1-2|TRBV24-1|NA
CATSPRGDYGYTF
TGTGCCACCAGTCCTCGGGGAGACTATGGCTACACCTTC
>NA|TRBJ1-3|TRBV28|NA
CASTPLDSRNTIYF
TGTGCCAGCACCCCACTGGACTCTAGAAACACCATATATTTT
>NA|TRBJ2-7|TRBV23-1|TRBD2
CASSRSGLAEAFSYEQYF
TGCGCCAGCAGTCGTTCCGGACTAGCGGAGGCCTTCTCCTACGAGCAGTACTTC
>few|TRBJ1-2|TRBV10-3|NA
CAISESSGRDNYGYTF
TGTGCCATCAGTGAGTCATCTGGCAGGGATAACTATGGCTACACCTTC
>NA|TRBJ1-4|TRBV14|NA
CASSRDSGTLFEKLFF
TGTGCCAGCAGCCGGGACTCCGGGACCCTTTTTGAAAAACTGTTTTTT
>NA|TRBJ2-7|TRBV9|TRBD1
CASSVSGTGMGEQYF
TGTGCCAGCAGCGTATCCGGGACAGGGATGGGCGAGCAGTACTTC
>NA|TRBJ2-4|TRBV2|TRBD1
CASSESTGGTKNIQYF
TGTGCCAGCAGTGAATCTACAGGGGGCACCAAAAACATTCAGTACTTC
>NA|TRBJ2-6|TRBV7-2|NA
CASSLVGQSVSSGANVLTF
TGTGCCAGCAGCTTAGTCGGACAGTCTGTCAGCTCTGGGGCCAACGTCCTGACTTTC
>NA|TRBJ1-5|TRBV7-8|NA
CASSLAGEGQPQHF
TGTGCCAGCAGCTTAGCAGGAGAGGGCCAGCCCCAGCATTTT
>NA|TRBJ1-1|TRBV7-2|TRBD1
CASSQTDRGLTEAFF
TGTGCCAGCAGCCAGACGGACAGGGGGCTGACTGAAGCTTTCTTT
>NA|TRBJ2-7|TRBV7-2|TRBD1
CASSSQGDRGKYEQYF
TGTGCCAGCAGCTCGCAAGGGGACAGGGGGAAATACGAGCAGTACTTC
>NA|TRBJ1-1|TRBV20-1|NA
CSARTVGEAFF
TGCAGTGCGCGTACAGTGGGTGAAGCTTTCTTT
>once|TRBJ1-1|TRBV7-8|NA
CASSLGSRANTEAFF
TGTGCCAGCAGCTTAGGGTCCAGGGCGAACACTGAAGCTTTCTTT
>NA|TRBJ2-3|TRBV21-1|NA
CASTVLAGGRDTQYF
TGTGCCAGCACCGTACTAGCGGGTGGCAGAGATACGCAGTATTTT
>NA|TRBJ2-7|TRBV4-1|NA
CASRGLTGNPHEQYF
TGCGCCAGCAGAGGGTTGACAGGTAACCCCCACGAGCAGTACTTC
>NA|TRBJ2-3|TRBV6-2/TRBV6-3|NA
CASSYGGGTQYF
TGTGCCAGCAGTTACGGGGGGGGCACGCAGTATTTT
>NA|TRBJ1-2|TRBV5-1|NA
CASSSSGDYGYTF
TGCGCCAGCAGCTCTTCAGGGGACTATGGCTACACCTTC
>NA|TRBJ2-7|TRBV19|NA
CASSMAAVATGEQYF
TGTGCCAGTAGTATGGCGGCAGTCGCAACTGGCGAGCAGTACTTC
>NA|TRBJ2-1|TRBV5-1|TRBD1
CASSLGDWTGQPYNEQFF
TGCGCCAGCAGCTTGGGGGATTGGACAGGGCAGCCCTACAATGAGCAGTTCTTC
>NA|TRBJ2-7|TRBV20-1|TRBD2
CSAIDGSGSYEQYF
TGCAGTGCTATTGATGGGAGCGGGAGTTACGAGCAGTACTTC
>NA|TRBJ2-7|TRBV27|NA
CASSPVARVGYEQYF
TGTGCCAGCAGTCCCGTAGCGCGCGTTGGCTACGAGCAGTACTTC
>NA|TRBJ2-5|TRBV9|NA
CASSPPEEETQYF
TGTGCCAGCAGCCCGCCCGAGGAAGAGACCCAGTACTTC
>NA|TRBJ2-3|TRBV30|TRBD2
CAWSVGTSGTTDTQYF
TGTGCCTGGAGTGTTGGGACTAGCGGTACCACAGATACGCAGTATTTT
>NA|TRBJ2-3|TRBV5-1|TRBD2
CASSLVERGSTDTQYF
TGCGCCAGCAGCTTGGTTGAGCGGGGGAGCACAGATACGCAGTATTTT
>NA|TRBJ1-2|TRBV7-2|TRBD1
CASSIGQGDYYGYTF
TGTGCCAGCAGCATTGGACAGGGGGACTACTATGGCTACACCTTC
>NA|TRBJ2-1|TRBV24-1|NA
CATSDVTGLYEQFF
TGTGCCACCAGTGACGTTACAGGTCTGTATGAGCAGTTCTTC
>NA|TRBJ1-6|TRBV25-1|TRBD1
CASSETGYNSPLHF
TGTGCCAGCTCCGAGACAGGGTATAATTCACCCCTCCACTTT
>NA|TRBJ1-5|TRBV6-2/TRBV6-3|NA
CASSYSQGWNQPQHF
TGTGCCAGCAGTTACTCACAGGGATGGAATCAGCCCCAGCATTTT
>NA|TRBJ2-1|TRBV7-2|NA
CASSLAGGLYNEQFF
TGTGCCAGCAGCTTAGCGGGAGGCCTCTACAATGAGCAGTTCTTC
>NA|TRBJ1-1|TRBV19|TRBD1
CASSILYAPGQGRRTEAFF
TGTGCCAGTAGTATATTGTACGCGCCGGGACAGGGGCGTCGGACTGAAGCTTTCTTT
>NA|TRBJ2-3|TRBV5-5|TRBD2
CASSPGLAGGDTQYF
TGTGCCAGCAGCCCCGGACTAGCGGGAGGAGATACGCAGTATTTT
>NA|TRBJ2-7|TRBV28|NA
CASSGLPTYEQYF
TGTGCCAGCAGCGGACTACCCACCTACGAGCAGTACTTC
>NA|TRBJ2-1|TRBV6-2/TRBV6-3|NA
CASSSLGGREQFF
TGTGCCAGCAGTTCTCTAGGGGGAAGAGAGCAGTTCTTC
>NA|TRBJ2-5|TRBV7-2|NA
CASSLVQETQYF
TGTGCCAGCAGCTTAGTACAAGAGACCCAGTACTTC
>once|TRBJ1-2|TRBV12-3/TRBV12-4|TRBD1
CASSRDRVYGYTF
TGTGCCAGCAGCCGGGACAGGGTCTATGGCTACACCTTC
>NA|TRBJ1-2|TRBV6-5|NA
CASSWVGGNGGYTF
TGTGCCAGCAGCTGGGTTGGGGGCAATGGTGGCTACACCTTC
>NA|TRBJ2-7|TRBV3-1/TRBV3-2|TRBD2
CASSQICGSAHEQYF
TGTGCCAGCAGCCAAATTTGCGGGAGTGCCCACGAGCAGTACTTC
>once|TRBJ2-1|TRBV9|TRBD2
CASSFRLATGEQFF
TGTGCCAGCAGCTTCAGACTAGCTACGGGCGAGCAGTTCTTC
>NA|TRBJ1-2|TRBV9|NA
CASSVSHYDGYTF
TGTGCCAGCAGCGTTAGCCATTATGATGGCTACACCTTC
>NA|TRBJ2-4|TRBV3-1/TRBV3-2|TRBD1
CASSPDRKNIQYF
TGTGCCAGCAGCCCGGACAGGAAAAACATTCAGTACTTC
>NA|TRBJ1-1|TRBV6-5|NA
CASTPIGVFSTEAFF
TGTGCCAGCACCCCGATAGGGGTTTTTAGCACTGAAGCTTTCTTT
>NA|TRBJ2-1|TRBV19|TRBD2
CATLAGGSYNEQFF
TGTGCCACCTTAGCGGGAGGGTCCTACAATGAGCAGTTCTTC